Listed below are T cell receptor beta chains from one sample, sequenced in a study of T cells in localized non-small cell lung cancer. Sequenced by immunoSEQ multiplex PCR; TCRdb stores in-frame clones only, minus some. In the table there are roughly 3,000 clones, around 26% of which are singletons. The sequences come from lung tumor tissue, collected before any cancer treatment. All receptors derive from a man aged 40-75 years with stage I lung adenocarcinoma. Both conserved end residues are part of each CDR3. The D gene is left open where the match is weak. Part of the rows lack a size; the others show once, few, many or a class for expanded clones.

D	J	V	size	CDR3	DNA
TRBD1	TRBJ1-4	TRBV9	NA	CASSVGKAGTGNEKLFF	TGTGCCAGCAGCGTTGGCAAGGCGGGGACAGGGAATGAAAAACTGTTTTTT
TRBD2	TRBJ2-1	TRBV10-2	NA	CASSFLSGGLEQFF	TGCGCCAGCAGTTTCCTATCGGGGGGGTTGGAGCAGTTCTTC
NA	TRBJ2-2	TRBV11-3	few	CASSLVTGNTGELFF	TGTGCCAGCAGCTTAGTGACAGGGAACACCGGGGAGCTGTTTTTT
TRBD2	TRBJ2-1	TRBV11-3	few	CASSPSTSGVYNEQFF	TGTGCCAGCAGCCCTTCGACTAGCGGGGTGTACAATGAGCAGTTCTTC
NA	TRBJ1-3	TRBV11-3	medium-sized	CASSLGQRGNTIYF	TGTGCCAGCAGCTTAGGACAGAGGGGAAACACCATATATTTT
NA	TRBJ1-2	TRBV11-3	medium-sized	CASSPREGVIYGYTF	TGTGCCAGCAGCCCACGAGAGGGGGTCATCTATGGCTACACCTTC
NA	TRBJ2-1	TRBV28	once	CASSTAPRGYNEQFF	TGTGCCAGCTCCACCGCCCCCCGGGGGTACAATGAGCAGTTCTTC
NA	TRBJ1-6	TRBV9	few	CASSSSVGDSPLHF	TGTGCCAGCAGTTCCTCCGTAGGCGATTCACCCCTCCACTTT
NA	TRBJ2-1	TRBV6-8	medium-sized	CASSSLDFPTWNEQFF	TGTGCCAGCAGTTCGTTAGATTTTCCCACGTGGAATGAGCAGTTCTTC
NA	TRBJ1-5	TRBV11-3	medium-sized	CASSLGQGNQPQHF	TGTGCCAGCAGCTTAGGGCAGGGTAATCAGCCCCAGCATTTT
TRBD2	TRBJ2-3	TRBV9	few	CASSVDSGGSTDTQYF	TGTGCCAGCAGCGTAGATAGCGGGGGAAGCACAGATACGCAGTATTTT
NA	TRBJ1-2	TRBV10-2	few	CASSENTPGHYGYTF	TGCGCCAGCAGTGAAAACACACCGGGACACTATGGCTACACCTTC
NA	TRBJ2-7	TRBV6-1	few	CASSEGQLYEQYF	TGTGCCAGCAGTGAAGGACAGCTCTACGAGCAGTACTTC
TRBD1	TRBJ2-7	TRBV9	medium-sized	CASSAGQGPSYEQYF	TGTGCCAGCAGCGCGGGACAGGGGCCTTCCTACGAGCAGTACTTC
NA	TRBJ2-7	TRBV5-1	NA	CASSSTGAAFSYEQYF	TGCGCCAGCAGTTCCACCGGGGCCGCCTTCTCCTACGAGCAGTACTTC
NA	TRBJ1-5	TRBV18	NA	CASSPYRVGQPQHF	TGTGCCAGCTCACCATACAGGGTGGGTCAGCCCCAGCATTTT
NA	TRBJ2-5	TRBV30	NA	CAWSSKRETQYF	TGTGCCTGGTCTTCGAAACGAGAGACCCAGTACTTC
NA	TRBJ2-2	TRBV4-1	NA	CASSQARNTGELFF	TGCGCCAGCAGCCAAGCCCGGAACACCGGGGAGCTGTTTTTT
TRBD1	TRBJ1-2	TRBV19	NA	CASYRGRNYGYTF	TGTGCCAGTTACAGGGGGCGTAACTATGGCTACACCTTC
NA	TRBJ2-2	TRBV6-8	medium-sized	CASKGFLWGNTGELFF	TGTGCCAGCAAGGGTTTCTTATGGGGGAACACCGGGGAGCTGTTTTTT
TRBD1	TRBJ2-1	TRBV6-7	few	CASSYWTGSAYNEQFF	TGTGCCAGCAGTTACTGGACAGGGAGTGCCTACAATGAGCAGTTCTTC
NA	TRBJ2-6	TRBV11-3	few	CASSQRGGSGANVLTF	TGTGCCAGCAGCCAAAGGGGCGGCTCTGGGGCCAACGTCCTGACTTTC
TRBD1	TRBJ2-7	TRBV28	NA	CASSSVRGRSYEQYF	TGTGCCAGCAGTTCCGTCAGGGGGCGCTCCTACGAGCAGTACTTC
NA	TRBJ2-1	TRBV1	medium-sized	CASSKGPAGHNEQFF	TGCGCCAGCAGCAAAGGCCCCGCGGGACACAATGAGCAGTTCTTC
TRBD2	TRBJ2-5	TRBV11-3	medium-sized	CASSQVSGGSQETQYF	TGTGCCAGCAGCCAAGTCAGCGGGGGTTCCCAAGAGACCCAGTACTTC
NA	TRBJ2-5	TRBV10-2	once	CASRATPGPKETQYF	TGCGCCAGCAGAGCCACTCCGGGACCAAAAGAGACCCAGTACTTC
NA	TRBJ2-3	TRBV19	NA	CASSIKWGRSDTQYF	TGTGCCAGTAGTATAAAGTGGGGGAGGTCAGATACGCAGTATTTT
NA	TRBJ2-2	TRBV28	NA	CASSTTSNTGELFF	TGTGCCAGCAGTACCACATCGAACACCGGGGAGCTGTTTTTT
NA	TRBJ1-2	TRBV28	NA	CASSTGPRLYGYTF	TGTGCCAGCAGTACAGGGCCCAGGCTCTATGGCTACACCTTC
TRBD1	TRBJ1-1	TRBV5-1	NA	CASRQGAQMNTEAFF	TGCGCCAGCAGACAGGGGGCGCAGATGAACACTGAAGCTTTCTTT
TRBD1	TRBJ2-7	TRBV18	once	CASSPGQGTYEQYF	TGTGCCAGCTCACCGGGACAGGGAACCTACGAGCAGTACTTC
NA	TRBJ2-2	TRBV6-1	many	CASSEGWTENTGELFF	TGTGCCAGCAGTGAAGGGTGGACAGAAAACACCGGGGAGCTGTTTTTT
TRBD2	TRBJ2-3	TRBV6-8	few	CASRMGLAGVGNTDTQYF	TGTGCCAGCAGGATGGGACTAGCGGGGGTCGGTAACACAGATACGCAGTATTTT
NA	TRBJ2-5	TRBV29-1	few	CSVVVSGEETQYF	TGCAGCGTTGTGGTCTCGGGGGAAGAGACCCAGTACTTC
TRBD1	TRBJ1-2	TRBV9	few	CASSSYGTGDGYTF	TGTGCCAGCAGCTCCTACGGGACAGGGGATGGCTACACCTTC
NA	TRBJ2-7	TRBV11-3	few	CASSLRERDTYEQYF	TGTGCCAGCAGCTTAAGGGAGAGGGATACCTACGAGCAGTACTTC
NA	TRBJ1-3	TRBV6-8	medium-sized	CASSLQSSGNTIYF	TGTGCCAGCAGCCTACAGAGCTCTGGAAACACCATATATTTT
TRBD2	TRBJ2-2	TRBV5-1	NA	CASSKTLAGSTGELFF	TGCGCCAGCAGCAAGACACTAGCGGGATCCACCGGGGAGCTGTTTTTT
NA	TRBJ1-6	TRBV19	NA	CASSQALLSPLHF	TGTGCCAGTTCACAGGCGCTCTTATCACCCCTCCACTTT